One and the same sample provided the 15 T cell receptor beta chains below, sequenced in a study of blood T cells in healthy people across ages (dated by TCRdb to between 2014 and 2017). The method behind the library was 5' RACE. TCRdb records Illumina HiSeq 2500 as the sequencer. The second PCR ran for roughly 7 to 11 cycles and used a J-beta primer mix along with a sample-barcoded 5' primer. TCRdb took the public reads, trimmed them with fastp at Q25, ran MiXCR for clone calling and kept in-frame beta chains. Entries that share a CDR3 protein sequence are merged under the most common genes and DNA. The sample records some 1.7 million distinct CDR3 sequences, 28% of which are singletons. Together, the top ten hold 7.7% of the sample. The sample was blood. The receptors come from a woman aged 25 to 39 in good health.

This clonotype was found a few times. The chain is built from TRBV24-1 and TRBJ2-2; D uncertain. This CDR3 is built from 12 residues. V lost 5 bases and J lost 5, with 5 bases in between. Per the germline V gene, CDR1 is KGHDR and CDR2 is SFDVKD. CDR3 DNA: TGTGCCACCAGTGTAGGTACCGGGGAGCTGTTTTTT. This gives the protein CATSVGTGELFF.

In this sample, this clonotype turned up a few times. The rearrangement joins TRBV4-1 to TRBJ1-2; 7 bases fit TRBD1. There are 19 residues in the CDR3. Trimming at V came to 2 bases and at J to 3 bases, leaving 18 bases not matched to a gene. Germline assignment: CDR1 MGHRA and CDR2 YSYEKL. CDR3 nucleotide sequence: TGCGCCAGCAGCCAACTAGGTGTCACAGGGGTAAGGGTCGACTATGGCTACACCTTC. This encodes CASSQLGVTGVRVDYGYTF.

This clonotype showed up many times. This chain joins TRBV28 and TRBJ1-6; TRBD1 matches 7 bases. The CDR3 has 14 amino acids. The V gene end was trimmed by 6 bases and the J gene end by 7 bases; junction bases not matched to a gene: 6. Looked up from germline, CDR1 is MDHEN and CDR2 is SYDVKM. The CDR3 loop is CASRRGGQNSPLHF. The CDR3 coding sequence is TGTGCCAGCAGGAGGGGGGGACAGAATTCACCCCTCCACTTT.

Here the CDR3 reads CASFGANVLTF. The CDR3 DNA sequence: TGTGCCAGCTTTGGGGCCAACGTCCTGACTTTC. The chain is built from TRBV6-5 and TRBJ2-6, with D unresolved. Germline CDR1 MNHEY, CDR2 SVGAGI. The CDR3 totals 11 residues. Trimming pared 8 bases from V and 3 bases from J, leaving 2 bases between.

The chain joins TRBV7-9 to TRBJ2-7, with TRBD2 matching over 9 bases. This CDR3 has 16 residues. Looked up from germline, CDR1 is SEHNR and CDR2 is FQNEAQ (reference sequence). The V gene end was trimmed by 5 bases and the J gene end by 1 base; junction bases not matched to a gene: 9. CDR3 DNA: TGTGCCAGCAGCCCTAGCGGGGAGGGCAGATCCTACGAGCAGTACTTC. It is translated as CASSPSGEGRSYEQYF.

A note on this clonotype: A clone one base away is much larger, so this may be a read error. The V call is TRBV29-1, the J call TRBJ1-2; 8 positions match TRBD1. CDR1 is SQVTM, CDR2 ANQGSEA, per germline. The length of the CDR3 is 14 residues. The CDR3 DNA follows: TGCAGCGTGCAAACCGGGACAGGCAACTATGGCCACACCTTC. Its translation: CSVQTGTGNYGHTF.

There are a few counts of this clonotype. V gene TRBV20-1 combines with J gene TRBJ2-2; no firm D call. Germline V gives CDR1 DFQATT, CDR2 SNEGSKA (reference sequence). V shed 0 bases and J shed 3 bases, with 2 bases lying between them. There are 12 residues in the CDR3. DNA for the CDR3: TGCAGTGCTAGAGAGGACACCGGGGAGCTGTTTTTT. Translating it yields CSAREDTGELFF.

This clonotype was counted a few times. For the CDR3, the DNA is TGTGCCAGTAGTATAGGGTCGAGGGGCGAGCAGTACTTC. Translation gives CASSIGSRGEQYF. V usage is TRBV19 and J usage is TRBJ2-7; D tentatively reads TRBD1 or TRBD2 (5 bases each). CDR1 and CDR2 (germline): LNHDA, SQIVND (reference sequence). CDR3 size: 13 residues. Trimming removed 1 base at V and 6 bases at J, with 10 bases between.

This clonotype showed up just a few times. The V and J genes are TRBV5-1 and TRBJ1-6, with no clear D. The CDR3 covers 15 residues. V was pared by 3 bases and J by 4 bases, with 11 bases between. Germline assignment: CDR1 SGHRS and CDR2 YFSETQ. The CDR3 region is CASSSNTDYNSPLHF. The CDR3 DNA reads TGCGCCAGCAGCTCCAACACCGATTATAATTCACCCCTCCACTTT. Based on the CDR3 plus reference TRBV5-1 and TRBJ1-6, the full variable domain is KAGVTQTPRYLIKTRGQQVTLSCSPISGHRSVSWYQQTPGQGLQFLFEYFSETQRNKGNFPGRFSGRQFSNSRSEMNVSTLELGDSALYLCASSSNTDYNSPLHFGNGTRLTVT.

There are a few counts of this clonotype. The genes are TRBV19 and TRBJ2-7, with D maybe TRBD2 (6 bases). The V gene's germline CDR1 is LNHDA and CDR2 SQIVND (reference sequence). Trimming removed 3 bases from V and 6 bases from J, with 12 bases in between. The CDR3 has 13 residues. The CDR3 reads CASSITGESEQYF. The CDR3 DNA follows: TGTGCCAGTAGTATTACGGGGGAGAGCGAGCAGTACTTC. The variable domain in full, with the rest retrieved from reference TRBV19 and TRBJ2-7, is DGGITQSPKYLFRKEGQNVTLSCEQNLNHDAMYWYRQDPGQGLRLIYYSQIVNDFQKGDIAEGYSVSREKKESFPLTVTSAQKNPTAFYLCASSITGESEQYFGPGTRLTVT.

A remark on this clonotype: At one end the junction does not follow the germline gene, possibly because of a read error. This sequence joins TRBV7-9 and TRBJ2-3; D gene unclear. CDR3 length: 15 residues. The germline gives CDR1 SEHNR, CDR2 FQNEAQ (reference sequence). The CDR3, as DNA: TGTGCCGGCAGCTTAGGAGCCGCATCCACAGATGCGCAGTATTTT. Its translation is CAGSLGAASTDAQYF.

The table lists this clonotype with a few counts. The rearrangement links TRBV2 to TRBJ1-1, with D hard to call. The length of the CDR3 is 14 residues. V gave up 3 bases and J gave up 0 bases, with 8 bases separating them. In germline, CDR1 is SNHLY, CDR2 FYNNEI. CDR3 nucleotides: TGTGCCAGCAGTGATCGGGTAATGAACACTGAAGCTTTCTTT. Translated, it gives CASSDRVMNTEAFF.

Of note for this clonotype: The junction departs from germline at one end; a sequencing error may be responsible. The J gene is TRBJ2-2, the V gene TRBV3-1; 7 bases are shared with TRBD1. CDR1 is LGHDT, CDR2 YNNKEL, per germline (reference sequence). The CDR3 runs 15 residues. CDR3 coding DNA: TGTGCCAGCAGCCTTCAAGGGGGCCAGGTCGGGGAGCGGTTTTTT. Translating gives CASSLQGGQVGERFF. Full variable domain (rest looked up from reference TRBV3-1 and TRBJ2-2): DTAVSQTPKYLVTQMGNDKSIKCEQNLGHDTMYWYKQDSKKFLKIMFSYNNKELIINETVPNRFSPKSPDKAHLNLHINSLELGDSAVYFCASSLQGGQVGERFFGEGSRLTVL.

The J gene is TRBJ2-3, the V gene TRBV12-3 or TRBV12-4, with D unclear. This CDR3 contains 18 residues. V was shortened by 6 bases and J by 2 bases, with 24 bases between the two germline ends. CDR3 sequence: CASSKLPGPSTYTDTQYF. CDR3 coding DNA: TGTGCCAGCAGCAAACTCCCGGGCCCGTCAACCTACACAGATACGCAGTATTTT.

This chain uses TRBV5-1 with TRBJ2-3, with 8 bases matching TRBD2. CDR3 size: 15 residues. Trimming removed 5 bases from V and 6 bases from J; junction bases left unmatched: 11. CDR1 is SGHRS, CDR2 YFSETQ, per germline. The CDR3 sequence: CASSRSGAIDDTQYF. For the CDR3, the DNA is TGCGCCAGCAGTCGTAGCGGGGCAATAGACGATACGCAGTATTTT. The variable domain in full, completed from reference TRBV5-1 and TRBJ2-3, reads KAGVTQTPRYLIKTRGQQVTLSCSPISGHRSVSWYQQTPGQGLQFLFEYFSETQRNKGNFPGRFSGRQFSNSRSEMNVSTLELGDSALYLCASSRSGAIDDTQYFGPGTRLTVL.